Following are 6 T cell receptor beta chains from one sample sequenced in a study of blood T cells in healthy people across ages (dated by TCRdb to between 2015 and 2016). Library generation was performed with 5' RACE. The second PCR ran for about 6 to 12 cycles and used a J-beta primer mix along with a sample-barcoded 5' primer. The public reads were reanalyzed by TCRdb: fastp trimming at Q25, MiXCR alignment, in-frame beta chains only. Each CDR3 protein appears once, grouped with its most common genes and DNA. The sample table shows around 2 million distinct CDR3 sequences, and approximately 40% are seen once. The ten biggest clones cover 20% to 25% of the sample. The sequenced material came from blood. The receptors originated from a human donor in good health.

This clonotype was observed a handful of times. The chain combines TRBV29-1 with TRBJ1-2; tentative D call: TRBD1 (5 bases). CDR1 and CDR2 (germline): SQVTM, ANQGSEA. Trimming pared 0 bases from V and 8 bases from J, leaving 19 bases between. The CDR3 totals 15 residues. The CDR3 reads CSVEDLTGLVRGYTF. The CDR3, as DNA: TGCAGCGTTGAAGATCTAACAGGCCTTGTGAGGGGCTACACCTTC.

The chain combines TRBV20-1 with TRBJ1-1, with a possible D match to TRBD1 (5 bases). The length of the CDR3 is 14 residues. In germline, CDR1 is DFQATT, CDR2 SNEGSKA (reference sequence). V gave up 3 bases and J gave up 1 base, with 12 bases separating them. In nucleotides, the CDR3 is TGCAGTGCTAGCCCCACCGACAGGAACACTGAAGCTTTCTTT. Translating it yields CSASPTDRNTEAFF.

This clonotype turned up a few times. The chain has TRBV4-2 and TRBJ2-1, with 10 bases aligning to TRBD2. Losses at the gene ends were 4 bases for V and 9 bases for J; bases not matched to a gene: 12. The CDR3 is 16 residues long. The V gene's germline CDR1 is LGHNA and CDR2 YNFKEQ. CDR3 coding DNA: TGTGCCAGCAGCCCCTGGAGCGGGGGGGGTGAGGGTGAGCAGTTCTTC. Its translation is CASSPWSGGGEGEQFF.

V gene TRBV27 combines with J gene TRBJ2-6, with no clear D. CDR1 MNHEY and CDR2 SMNVEV come from the germline V gene (reference sequence). The CDR3 spans 16 residues. The germline V and J ends were trimmed by 2 bases and 4 bases, with 12 bases remaining between them. This CDR3 is CASSLIMGTGANVLTF. The CDR3, as DNA: TGTGCCAGCAGTTTAATTATGGGAACCGGGGCCAACGTCCTGACTTTC.

This clonotype came up a few times. J is TRBJ2-1 and V is TRBV9; D may be TRBD1 (5 bases). Germline-derived CDR1 and CDR2 are SGDLS and YYNGEE. This CDR3 has 16 amino acids. The ends were cut back, 0 bases at V and 0 bases at J, with 10 bases in the middle. The CDR3 sequence: CASSVEGLGSYNEQFF. The CDR3, as DNA: TGTGCCAGCAGCGTAGAGGGGTTGGGCTCCTACAATGAGCAGTTCTTC.

Concerning this clonotype: A read error is possible here, since a much larger clone lies one base away. The rearrangement joins TRBV5-1 to TRBJ2-3; 7 positions agree with TRBD1. Trimming at V came to 1 base and at J to 4 bases, leaving 3 bases not matched to a gene. The CDR3 runs 14 residues. The germline V gene has CDR1 SGHRS and CDR2 YFSETQ. In DNA, the CDR3 is TGCGCCAGCAGCTTGCGGGACAGCTCAGATACGCAGTATTTT. Translated: CASSLRDSSDTQYF.